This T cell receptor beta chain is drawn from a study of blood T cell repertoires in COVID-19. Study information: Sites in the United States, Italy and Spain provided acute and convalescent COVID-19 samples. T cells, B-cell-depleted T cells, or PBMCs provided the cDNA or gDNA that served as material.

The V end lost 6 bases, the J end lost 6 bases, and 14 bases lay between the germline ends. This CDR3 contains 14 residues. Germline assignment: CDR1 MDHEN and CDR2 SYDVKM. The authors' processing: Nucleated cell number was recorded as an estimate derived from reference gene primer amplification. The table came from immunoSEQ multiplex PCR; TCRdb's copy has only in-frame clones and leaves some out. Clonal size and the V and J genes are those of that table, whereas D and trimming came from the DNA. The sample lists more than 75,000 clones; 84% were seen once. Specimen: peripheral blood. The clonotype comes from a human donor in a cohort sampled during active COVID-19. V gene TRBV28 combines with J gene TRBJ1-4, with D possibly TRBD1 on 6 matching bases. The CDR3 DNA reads TGTGCCAGCAGCTTGACAGGCCTAGATGAAAAACTGTTTTTT. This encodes CASSLTGLDEKLFF.